Sequencing of this T cell receptor (beta chain) was carried out in a study of Ad26.COV2.S vaccination and SARS-CoV-2 variants. Overall study context: Donor allocation was to the COV1001 Ad26.COV2.S trial arm. By the intramuscular route, Ad26.COV2.S was given once, or twice 56 days apart. Broader study findings: The breadth of spike-specific CD8+ and CD4+ T cell responses after vaccination was reportedly substantial.

TCRdb's table, derived via immunoSEQ multiplex PCR, lists solely in-frame clones and lacks some. Found here are 350,000 to 500,000 clones, about nine tenths of them singletons; the top ten hold under 4.5%. Documented treatment: around 19 received Ad26.COV2.S at low or high dose, single or two shots; about 5 received placebo; per-sample allocation not given. Collection of samples fell on day 63 after the first vaccine or placebo injection. Aged 18-55 years, donor was enrolled in Boston in the early 2020s. Remarks on this clone: Its antigen is unknown.

The clonotype was recovered from a person aged 18 to 65 who received the Ad26.COV2.S COVID-19 vaccine or a placebo. Specimen: peripheral blood, collected in a trial of Ad26.COV2.S vaccine versus placebo.

CDR3 DNA sequence: TGTGCCAGCAGCTTAGAGGGGACTAGCTCCTACGAGCAGTACTTC. It specifies CASSLEGTSSYEQYF. The chain has TRBV7-2 and TRBJ2-7, with 8 bases aligning to TRBD2. Trimming at V came to 1 base and at J to 0 bases, leaving 2 bases not matched to a gene. There are 15 residues in the CDR3. Germline assignment: CDR1 SGHTA and CDR2 FQGNSA. Full variable domain (missing parts from reference TRBV7-2 and TRBJ2-7): GAGVSQSPSNKVTEKGKDVELRCDPISGHTALYWYRQSLGQGLEFLIYFQGNSAPDKSGLPSDRFSAERTGGSVSTLTIQRTQQEDSAVYLCASSLEGTSSYEQYFGPGTRLTVT.